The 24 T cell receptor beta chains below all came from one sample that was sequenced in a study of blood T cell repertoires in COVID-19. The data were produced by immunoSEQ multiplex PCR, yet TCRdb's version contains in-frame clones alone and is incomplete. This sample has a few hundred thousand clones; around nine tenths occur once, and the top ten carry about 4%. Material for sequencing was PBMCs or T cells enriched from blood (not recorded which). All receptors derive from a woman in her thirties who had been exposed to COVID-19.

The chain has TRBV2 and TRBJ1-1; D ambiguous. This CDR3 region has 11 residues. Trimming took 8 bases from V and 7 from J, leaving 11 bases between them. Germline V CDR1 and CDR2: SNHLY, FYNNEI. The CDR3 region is CASSLTREAFF. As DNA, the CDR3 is TGTGCCAGCTCCCTAACCCGTGAAGCTTTCTTT.

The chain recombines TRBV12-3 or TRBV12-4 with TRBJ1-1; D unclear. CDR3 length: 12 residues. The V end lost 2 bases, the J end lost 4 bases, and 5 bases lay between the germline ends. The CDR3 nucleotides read TGTGCCAGCAGTTTACGGGGCACTGAAGCTTTCTTT. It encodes CASSLRGTEAFF.

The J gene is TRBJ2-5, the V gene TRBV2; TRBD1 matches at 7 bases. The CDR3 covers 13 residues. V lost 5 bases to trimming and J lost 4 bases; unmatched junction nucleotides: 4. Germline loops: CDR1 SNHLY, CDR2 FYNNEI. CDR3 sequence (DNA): TGTGCCAGCAGTAACGACAGGGTAGAGACCCAGTACTTC. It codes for CASSNDRVETQYF.

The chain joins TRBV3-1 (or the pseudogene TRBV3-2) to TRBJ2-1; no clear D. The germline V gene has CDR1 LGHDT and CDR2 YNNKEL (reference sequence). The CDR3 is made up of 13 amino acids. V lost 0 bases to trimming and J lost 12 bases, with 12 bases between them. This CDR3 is CASSQDEAVVQFF. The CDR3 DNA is TGTGCCAGCAGCCAAGATGAGGCGGTAGTGCAGTTCTTC.

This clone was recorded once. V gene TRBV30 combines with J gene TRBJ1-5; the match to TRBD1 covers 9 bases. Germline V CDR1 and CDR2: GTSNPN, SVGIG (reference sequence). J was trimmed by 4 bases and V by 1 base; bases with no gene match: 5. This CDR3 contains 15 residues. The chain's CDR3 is CAWSGGQGWNQPQHF. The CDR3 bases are TGTGCCTGGAGTGGGGGACAGGGTTGGAATCAGCCCCAGCATTTT.

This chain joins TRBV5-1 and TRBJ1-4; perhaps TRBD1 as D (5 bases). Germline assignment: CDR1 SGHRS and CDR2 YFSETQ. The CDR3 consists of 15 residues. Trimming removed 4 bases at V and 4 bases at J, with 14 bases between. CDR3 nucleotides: TGCGCCAGCAGCCTGCTAGGGGAATTTAATGAAAAACTGTTTTTT. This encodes CASSLLGEFNEKLFF.

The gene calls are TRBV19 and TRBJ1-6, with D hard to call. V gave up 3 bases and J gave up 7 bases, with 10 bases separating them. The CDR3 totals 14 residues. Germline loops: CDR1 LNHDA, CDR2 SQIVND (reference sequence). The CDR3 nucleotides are TGTGCCAGTAGTATCACAGCAAAGAATTCACCCCTCCACTTT. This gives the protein CASSITAKNSPLHF.

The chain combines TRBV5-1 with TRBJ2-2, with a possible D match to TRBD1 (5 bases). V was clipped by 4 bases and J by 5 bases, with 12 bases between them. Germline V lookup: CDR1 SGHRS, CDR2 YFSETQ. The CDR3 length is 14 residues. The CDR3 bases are TGCGCCAGCAGCCCCGGACACCAAACCGGGGAGCTGTTTTTT. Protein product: CASSPGHQTGELFF.

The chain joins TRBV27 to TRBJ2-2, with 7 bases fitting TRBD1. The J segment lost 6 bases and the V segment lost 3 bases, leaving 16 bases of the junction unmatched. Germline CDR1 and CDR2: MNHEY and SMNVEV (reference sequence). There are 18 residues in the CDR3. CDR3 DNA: TGTGCCAGCAGTTTGGCCCCCCCCGGACAGGTTAGGGCCGGGGAGCTGTTTTTT. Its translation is CASSLAPPGQVRAGELFF.

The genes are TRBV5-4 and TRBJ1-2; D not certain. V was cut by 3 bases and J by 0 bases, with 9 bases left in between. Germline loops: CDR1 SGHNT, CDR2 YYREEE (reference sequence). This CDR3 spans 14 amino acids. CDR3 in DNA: TGTGCCAGCAGCTCAGCGCTGGCTAACTATGGCTACACCTTC. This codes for CASSSALANYGYTF.

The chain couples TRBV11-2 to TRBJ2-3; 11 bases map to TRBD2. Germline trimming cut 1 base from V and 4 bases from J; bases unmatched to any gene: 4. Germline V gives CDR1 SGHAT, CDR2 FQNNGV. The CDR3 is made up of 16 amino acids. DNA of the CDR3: TGTGCCAGCAGCTTAGGGGCGGGACTAGCGGCAGATACGCAGTATTTT. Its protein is CASSLGAGLAADTQYF. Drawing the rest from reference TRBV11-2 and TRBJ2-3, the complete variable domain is EAGVAQSPRYKIIEKRQSVAFWCNPISGHATLYWYQQILGQGPKLLIQFQNNGVVDDSQLPKDRFSAERLKGVDSTLKIQPAKLEDSAVYLCASSLGAGLAADTQYFGPGTRLTVL.

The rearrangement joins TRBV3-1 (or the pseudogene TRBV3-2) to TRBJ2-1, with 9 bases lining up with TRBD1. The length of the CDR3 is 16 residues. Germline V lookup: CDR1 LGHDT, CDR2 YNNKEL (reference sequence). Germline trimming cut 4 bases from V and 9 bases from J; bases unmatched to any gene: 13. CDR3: CASSPSVGTGFPEQFF. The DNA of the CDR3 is TGTGCCAGCAGCCCCAGTGTGGGGACAGGGTTCCCTGAGCAGTTCTTC.

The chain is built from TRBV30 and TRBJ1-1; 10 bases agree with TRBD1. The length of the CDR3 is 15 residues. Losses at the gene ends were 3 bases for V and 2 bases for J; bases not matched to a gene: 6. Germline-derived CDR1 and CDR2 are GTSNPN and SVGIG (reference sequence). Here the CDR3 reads CAWSHLTGGNTEAFF. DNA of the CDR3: TGTGCCTGGAGCCACCTGACAGGGGGCAACACTGAAGCTTTCTTT.

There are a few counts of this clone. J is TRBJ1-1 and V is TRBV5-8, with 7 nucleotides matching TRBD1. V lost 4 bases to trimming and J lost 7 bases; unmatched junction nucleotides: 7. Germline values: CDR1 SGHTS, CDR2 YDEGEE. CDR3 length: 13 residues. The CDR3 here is CASSTGVRYEAFF. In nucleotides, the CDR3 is TGTGCCAGCAGCACAGGGGTTCGGTATGAAGCTTTCTTT.

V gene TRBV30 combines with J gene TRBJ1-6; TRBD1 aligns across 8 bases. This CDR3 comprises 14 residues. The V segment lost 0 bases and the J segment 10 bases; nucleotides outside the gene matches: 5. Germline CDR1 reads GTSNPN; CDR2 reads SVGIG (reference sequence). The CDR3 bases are TGTGCCTGGAGTGTACAGGGGGAAGGATCACCCCTCCACTTT. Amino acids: CAWSVQGEGSPLHF.

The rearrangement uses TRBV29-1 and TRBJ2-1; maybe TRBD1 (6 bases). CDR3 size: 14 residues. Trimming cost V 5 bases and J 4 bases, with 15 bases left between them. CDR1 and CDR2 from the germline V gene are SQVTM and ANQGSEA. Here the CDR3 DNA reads TGCAGCGTTCTGACAGGAAGATCATACAATGAGCAGTTCTTC. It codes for CSVLTGRSYNEQFF.

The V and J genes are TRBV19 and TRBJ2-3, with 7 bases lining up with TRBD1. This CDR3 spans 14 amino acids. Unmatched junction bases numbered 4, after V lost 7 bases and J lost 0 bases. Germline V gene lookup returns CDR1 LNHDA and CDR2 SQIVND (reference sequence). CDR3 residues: CASKDRYSTDTQYF. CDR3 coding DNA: TGTGCCAGTAAGGACAGGTATAGCACAGATACGCAGTATTTT.

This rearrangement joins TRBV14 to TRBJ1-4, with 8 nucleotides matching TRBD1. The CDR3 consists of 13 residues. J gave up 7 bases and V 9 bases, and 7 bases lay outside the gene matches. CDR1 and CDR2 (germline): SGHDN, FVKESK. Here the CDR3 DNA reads TGTGCCAGGGAGGGACAGGACGGTGAAAAACTGTTTTTT. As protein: CAREGQDGEKLFF.

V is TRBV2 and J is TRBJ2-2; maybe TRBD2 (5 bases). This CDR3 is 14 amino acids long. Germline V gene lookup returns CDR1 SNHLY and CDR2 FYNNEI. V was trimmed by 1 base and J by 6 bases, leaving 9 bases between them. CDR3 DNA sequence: TGTGCCAGCAGTGAAGGAAACGGGGCCGGGGAGCTGTTTTTT. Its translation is CASSEGNGAGELFF.

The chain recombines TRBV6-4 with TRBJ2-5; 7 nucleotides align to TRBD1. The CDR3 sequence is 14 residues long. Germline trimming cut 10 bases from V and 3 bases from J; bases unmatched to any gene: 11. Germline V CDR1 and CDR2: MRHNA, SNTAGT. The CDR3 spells CANTPPGQKETQYF. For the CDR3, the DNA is TGTGCCAATACACCCCCGGGACAGAAAGAGACCCAGTACTTC.

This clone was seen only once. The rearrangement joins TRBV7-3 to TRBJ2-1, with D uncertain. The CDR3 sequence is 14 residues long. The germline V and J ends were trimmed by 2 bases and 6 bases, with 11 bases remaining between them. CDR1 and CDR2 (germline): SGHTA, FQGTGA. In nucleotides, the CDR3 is TGTGCCAGCAGCTTACCATCCCGAGGCAATGAGCAGTTCTTC. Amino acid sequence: CASSLPSRGNEQFF.

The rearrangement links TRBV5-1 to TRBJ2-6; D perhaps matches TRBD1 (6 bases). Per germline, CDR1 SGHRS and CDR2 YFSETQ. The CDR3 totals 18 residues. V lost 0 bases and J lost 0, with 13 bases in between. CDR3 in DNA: TGCGCCAGCAGCTTGGCCGGGACATCTGACTCTGGGGCCAACGTCCTGACTTTC. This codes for CASSLAGTSDSGANVLTF.

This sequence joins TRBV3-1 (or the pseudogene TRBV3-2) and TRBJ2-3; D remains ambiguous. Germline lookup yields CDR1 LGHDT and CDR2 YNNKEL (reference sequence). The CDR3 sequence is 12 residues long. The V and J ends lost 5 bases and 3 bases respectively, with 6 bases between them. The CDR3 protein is CASSETTDTQYF. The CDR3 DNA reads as TGTGCCAGCAGCGAGACAACAGATACGCAGTATTTT.

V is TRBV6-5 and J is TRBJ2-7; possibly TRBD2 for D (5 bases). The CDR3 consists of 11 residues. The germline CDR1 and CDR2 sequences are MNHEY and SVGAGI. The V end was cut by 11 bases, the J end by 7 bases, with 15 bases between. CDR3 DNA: TGTGCCGGAGGCTTTGGTGAGGAGCAGTACTTC. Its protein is CAGGFGEEQYF.